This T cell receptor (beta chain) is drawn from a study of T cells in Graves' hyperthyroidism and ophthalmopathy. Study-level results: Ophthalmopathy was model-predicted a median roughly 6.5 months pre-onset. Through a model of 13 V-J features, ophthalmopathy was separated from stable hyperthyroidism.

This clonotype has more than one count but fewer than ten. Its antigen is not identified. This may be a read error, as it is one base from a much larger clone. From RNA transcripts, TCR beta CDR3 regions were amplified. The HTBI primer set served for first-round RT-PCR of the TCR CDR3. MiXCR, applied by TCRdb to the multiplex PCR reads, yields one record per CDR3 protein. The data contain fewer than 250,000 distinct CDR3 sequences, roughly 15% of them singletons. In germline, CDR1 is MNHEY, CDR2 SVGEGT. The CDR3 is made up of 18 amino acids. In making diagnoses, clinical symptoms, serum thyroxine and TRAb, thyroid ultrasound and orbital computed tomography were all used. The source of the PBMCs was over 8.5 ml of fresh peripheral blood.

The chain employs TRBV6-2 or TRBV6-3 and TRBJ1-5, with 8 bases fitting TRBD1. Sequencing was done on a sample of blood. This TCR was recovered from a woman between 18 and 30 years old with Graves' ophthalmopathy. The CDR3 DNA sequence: TGTGCCAGCAGTTACTCGTACAGGGGGAGATATAGCAGTCAGCCCCAGCATTTT. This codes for CASSYSYRGRYSSQPQHF.